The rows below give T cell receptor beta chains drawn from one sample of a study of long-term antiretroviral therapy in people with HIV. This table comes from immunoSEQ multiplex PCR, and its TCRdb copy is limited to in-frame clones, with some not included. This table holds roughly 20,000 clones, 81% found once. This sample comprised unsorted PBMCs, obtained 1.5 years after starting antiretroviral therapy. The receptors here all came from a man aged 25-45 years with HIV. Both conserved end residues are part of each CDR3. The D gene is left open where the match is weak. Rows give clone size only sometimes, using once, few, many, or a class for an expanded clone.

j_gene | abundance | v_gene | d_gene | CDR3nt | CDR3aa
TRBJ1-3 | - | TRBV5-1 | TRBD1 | TGCGCCAGCAGCGTCCAAGGACAGGCAAGCTCTGGAAACACCATATATTTT | CASSVQGQASSGNTIYF
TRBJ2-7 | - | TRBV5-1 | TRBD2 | TGCGCCAGCAGCTCGTCGAGCGGGGGGGCTTTTACCCACGAGCAGTACTTC | CASSSSSGGAFTHEQYF
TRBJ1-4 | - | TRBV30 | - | TGTGCCTGGAGCGCCGAAGAGGCAGCCCGGGGTGAAAAACTGTTTTTT | CAWSAEEAARGEKLFF
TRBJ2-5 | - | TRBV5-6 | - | TGTGCCAGCAGCTTGGTTAGCAGGTCCCAAGAGACCCAGTACTTC | CASSLVSRSQETQYF
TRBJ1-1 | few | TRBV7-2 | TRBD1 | TGTGCCAGCAGCCTCCGGACAGGGACGGGCACTGAAGCTTTCTTT | CASSLRTGTGTEAFF
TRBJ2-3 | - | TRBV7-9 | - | TGTGCCAGCAGTATGGGGCAATTGAGCACAGATACGCAGTATTTT | CASSMGQLSTDTQYF
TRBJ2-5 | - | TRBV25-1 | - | TGTGCCAGCAGTCCGTTTGAGGGACTTTTTTTAGAGACCCAGTACTTC | CASSPFEGLFLETQYF
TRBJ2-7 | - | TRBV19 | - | TGTGCCAGTAGTACCGGACCAGGCTACGAGCAGTACTTC | CASSTGPGYEQYF
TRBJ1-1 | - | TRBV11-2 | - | TGTGCCAGCAGCTCGGGGGGGAGAACAGCAGCCCACACTGAAGCTTTCTTT | CASSSGGRTAAHTEAFF
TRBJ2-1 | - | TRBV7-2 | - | TGTGCCAGCAGCTTTGGAGATCGCCTGATGGGCGGGCAGTTCTTC | CASSFGDRLMGGQFF
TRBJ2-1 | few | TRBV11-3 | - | TGTGCCAGCAGCTCATATAGCGGTGGGGGTGAGCAGTTCTTC | CASSSYSGGGEQFF
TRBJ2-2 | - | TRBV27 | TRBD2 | TGTGCCAGCAGTTTGAAGGGACTAGCGGGAGTAGTTAGCACCGGGGAGCTGTTTTTT | CASSLKGLAGVVSTGELFF
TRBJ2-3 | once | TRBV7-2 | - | TGTGCCAGCAGCTTAGCGCATTTTAAGGATACGCAGTATTTT | CASSLAHFKDTQYF
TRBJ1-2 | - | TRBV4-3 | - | TGCGCCAGCAGCCAAGAAAGGGTTAGGTATGGCTACACCTTC | CASSQERVRYGYTF
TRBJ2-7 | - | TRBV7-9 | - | TGTGCCAGCAGCTATACGATCTACGAGCAGTACTTC | CASSYTIYEQYF
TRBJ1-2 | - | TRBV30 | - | TGTGCCTTTACCCACCTCTATGGCTACACCTTC | CAFTHLYGYTF
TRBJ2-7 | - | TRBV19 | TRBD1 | TGTGCCAGTAGTCCCGGGACAGGGGGCTCCTACGAGCAGTACTTC | CASSPGTGGSYEQYF
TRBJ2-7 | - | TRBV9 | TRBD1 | TGTGCCAGCAGCGTACGGACAGGGGACGAGCAGTACTTC | CASSVRTGDEQYF
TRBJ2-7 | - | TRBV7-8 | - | TGTGCCAGCAGCCCCTGGGGCTCCTACGAGCAGTACTTC | CASSPWGSYEQYF
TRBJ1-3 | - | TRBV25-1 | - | TGTGCCAGCAGTGAATCCGGCAGCTCTGGAAACACCATATATTTT | CASSESGSSGNTIYF
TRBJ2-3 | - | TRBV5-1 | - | TGCGCCAGCAGCTTGAACGGGGGAATGGAGCTCGATACGCAGTATTTT | CASSLNGGMELDTQYF
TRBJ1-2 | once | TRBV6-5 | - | TGTGCCAGCAGTTTCGACACTTACGGGAACTATGGCTACACCTTC | CASSFDTYGNYGYTF
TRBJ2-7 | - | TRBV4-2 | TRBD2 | TGTGCCAGCAGCCAAGATCTCCGGCTAGCGGGAGCCGGGCAGTACTTC | CASSQDLRLAGAGQYF
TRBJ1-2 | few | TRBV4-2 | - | TGTGCCAGCAGCCAAGAGAGGGGAGGCTATGGCTACACCTTC | CASSQERGGYGYTF
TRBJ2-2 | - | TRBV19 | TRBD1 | TGTGCCAGTAGTATAGGAGAGACAGGGGCCACCGGGGAGCTGTTTTTT | CASSIGETGATGELFF
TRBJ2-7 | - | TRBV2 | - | TGTGCCAGCACCAGGGGAACCTACGAGCAGTACTTC | CASTRGTYEQYF
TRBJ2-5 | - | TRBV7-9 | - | TGTGCCAGCAGCTCCCGGGACCCCCCCCAAGAGACCCAGTACTTC | CASSSRDPPQETQYF
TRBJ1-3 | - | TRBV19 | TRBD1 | TGTGCCAGTGACCGGGGACAGGACCGTGGAAACACCATATATTTT | CASDRGQDRGNTIYF
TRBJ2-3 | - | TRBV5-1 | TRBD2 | TGCGCCAGCAGCCACGGAAGCGGGGGGGGCACAGATACGCAGTATTTT | CASSHGSGGGTDTQYF
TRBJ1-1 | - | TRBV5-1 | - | TGCGCCAGCAGCATGGGGGCAGCGAACACTGAAGCTTTCTTT | CASSMGAANTEAFF
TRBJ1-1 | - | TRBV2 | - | TGTGCCAGCAGTGGCTACAGAAACACTGAAGCTTTCTTT | CASSGYRNTEAFF
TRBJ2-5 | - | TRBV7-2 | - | TGTGCCAGCAGCTTGAGGACCCAAGAGACCCAGTACTTC | CASSLRTQETQYF
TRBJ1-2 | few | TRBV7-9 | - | TGTGCCAGCAGCCGAACAGGGCTCAGTGGCTACACCTTC | CASSRTGLSGYTF
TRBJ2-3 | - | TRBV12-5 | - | TGTGCTAGTGGTTTGGGGACGGGGCGCACAGATACGCAGTATTTT | CASGLGTGRTDTQYF
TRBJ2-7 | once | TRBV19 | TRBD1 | TGTGCCAGTAGAAAAAACCGGGACAGAGACTACGAGCAGTACTTC | CASRKNRDRDYEQYF
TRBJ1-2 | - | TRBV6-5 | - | TGTGCCAGCAGTTTACGGGGGTATGGCTACACCTTC | CASSLRGYGYTF
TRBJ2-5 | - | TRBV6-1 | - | TGTGCCAGCAGTGAATATGGGGGCGGAGGGACCCAAGAGACCCAGTACTTC | CASSEYGGGGTQETQYF
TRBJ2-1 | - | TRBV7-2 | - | TGTGCCAGCAGCTTAGTTCAGGGTTACAATGAGCAGTTCTTC | CASSLVQGYNEQFF
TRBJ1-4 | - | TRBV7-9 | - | TGTGCCAGCAGCTTCGGGGGGCAGTCTAATGAAAAACTGTTTTTT | CASSFGGQSNEKLFF
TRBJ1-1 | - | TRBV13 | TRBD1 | TGTGCCAGCAGCTTGCGGACAGGGGTGAACACTGAAGCTTTCTTT | CASSLRTGVNTEAFF
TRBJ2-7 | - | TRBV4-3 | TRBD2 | TGCGCCAGCAGCCAAGCGAGACTAGCGGGCACCGAGCAGTACTTC | CASSQARLAGTEQYF
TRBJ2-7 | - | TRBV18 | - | TGTGCCAGCTCACCCTATGGTGGGACGGACTACGAGCAGTACTTC | CASSPYGGTDYEQYF
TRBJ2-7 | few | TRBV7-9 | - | TGTGCCAGCAGCCAGCACGGTTACGAGCAGTACTTC | CASSQHGYEQYF
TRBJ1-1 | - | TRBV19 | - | TGTGCCAGTAGTATTTCGACCGTGGCTGAAGCTTTCTTT | CASSISTVAEAFF
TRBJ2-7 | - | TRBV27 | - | TGTGCCAGCAGTTTATGGCACAGGGATAACGAGCAGTACTTC | CASSLWHRDNEQYF
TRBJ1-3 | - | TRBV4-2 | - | TGTGCCAGCAGCCAAGACCCAGGAACGCCGAGTCACTCTGGAAACACCATATATTTT | CASSQDPGTPSHSGNTIYF
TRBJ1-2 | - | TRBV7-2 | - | TGTGCCAGCAGCTTAGGTTTACGCAGGGGCGACACACGGAACTATGGCTACACCTTC | CASSLGLRRGDTRNYGYTF
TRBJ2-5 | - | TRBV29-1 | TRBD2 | TGCAGCGTTGGAGAAACTAGCGAAGAGACCCAGTACTTC | CSVGETSEETQYF